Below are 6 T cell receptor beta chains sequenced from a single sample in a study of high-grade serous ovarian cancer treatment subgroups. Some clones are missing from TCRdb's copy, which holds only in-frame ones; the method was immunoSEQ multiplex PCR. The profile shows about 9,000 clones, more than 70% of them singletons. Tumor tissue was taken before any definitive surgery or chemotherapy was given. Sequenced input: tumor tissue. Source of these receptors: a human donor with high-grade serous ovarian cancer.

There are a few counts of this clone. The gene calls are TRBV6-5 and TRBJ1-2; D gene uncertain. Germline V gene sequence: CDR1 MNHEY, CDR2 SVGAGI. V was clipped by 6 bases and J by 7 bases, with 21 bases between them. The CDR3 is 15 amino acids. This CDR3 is CASSQPSLPALGYTF. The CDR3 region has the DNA TGTGCCAGCAGCCAACCTTCCCTTCCCGCTCTTGGCTACACCTTC.

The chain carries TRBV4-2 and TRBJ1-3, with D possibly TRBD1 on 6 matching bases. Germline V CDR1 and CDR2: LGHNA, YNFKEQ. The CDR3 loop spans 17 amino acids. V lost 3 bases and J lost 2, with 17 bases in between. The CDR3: CASSHPQGKGAGNTIYF. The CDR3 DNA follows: TGTGCCAGCAGCCATCCCCAGGGGAAGGGAGCTGGAAACACCATATATTTT.

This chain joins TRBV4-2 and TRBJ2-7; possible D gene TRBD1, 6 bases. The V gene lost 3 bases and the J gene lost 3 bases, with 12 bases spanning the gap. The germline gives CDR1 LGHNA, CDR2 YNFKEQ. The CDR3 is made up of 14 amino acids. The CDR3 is CASSHEDRLYEQYF. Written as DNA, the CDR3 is TGTGCCAGCAGCCATGAAGACAGGCTCTACGAGCAGTACTTC.

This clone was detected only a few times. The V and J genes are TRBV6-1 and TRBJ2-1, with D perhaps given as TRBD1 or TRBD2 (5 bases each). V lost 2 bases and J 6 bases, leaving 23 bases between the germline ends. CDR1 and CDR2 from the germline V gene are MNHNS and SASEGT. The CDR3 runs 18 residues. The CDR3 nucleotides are TGTGCCAGCAGTGAATCGTTAGTCGGGGCAGCACAAGGCAATGAGCAGTTCTTC. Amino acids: CASSESLVGAAQGNEQFF.

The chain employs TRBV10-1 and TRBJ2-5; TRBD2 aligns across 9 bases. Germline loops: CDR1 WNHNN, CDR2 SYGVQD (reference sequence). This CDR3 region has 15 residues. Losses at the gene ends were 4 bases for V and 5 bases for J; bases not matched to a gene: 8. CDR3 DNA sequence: TGCGCCAGCAGTGTGACGCTAGCGGGGTCGGAGACCCAGTACTTC. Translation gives CASSVTLAGSETQYF.

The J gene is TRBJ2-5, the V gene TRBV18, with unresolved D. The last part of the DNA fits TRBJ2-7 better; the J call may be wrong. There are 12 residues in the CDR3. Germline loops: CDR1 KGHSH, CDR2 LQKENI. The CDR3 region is CASSPSELEQYF. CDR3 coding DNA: TGTGCCAGCTCACCAAGCGAGCTCGAGCAGTACTTC.